This passage covers 12 T cell receptor beta chains from one sample sequenced in a study of blood T cell repertoires in COVID-19. The protocol was immunoSEQ multiplex PCR, while the TCRdb copy is restricted to in-frame clones and leaves out a portion. This table has around 100,000 clones, 80% to 90% appearing once. Sample: peripheral blood. Receptor source: a human donor in a cohort sampled during active COVID-19.

The chain couples TRBV19 to TRBJ2-1, with D possibly TRBD1 on 5 matching bases. The V end lost 6 bases, the J end lost 5 bases, and 17 bases lay between the germline ends. Germline V gene data show CDR1 as LNHDA and CDR2 as SQIVND (reference sequence). This CDR3 is 15 amino acids long. In DNA form, the CDR3 reads TGTGCCAGTAGCCACTGGGGCCTAAGTCACAATGAGCAGTTCTTC. Translation: CASSHWGLSHNEQFF.

V is TRBV28 and J is TRBJ2-3; maybe TRBD2 (6 bases). Trimming took off 8 bases at V and 1 base at J, with 19 bases between the two ends. Looked up from germline, CDR1 is MDHEN and CDR2 is SYDVKM. CDR3 length equals 16 residues. This CDR3 reads CASGESGLLGTDTQYF. The CDR3 bases are TGTGCCAGCGGCGAGTCGGGACTTCTCGGCACAGATACGCAGTATTTT.

The chain has TRBV28 and TRBJ2-1; TRBD2 aligns across 10 bases. CDR3 length: 15 amino acids. V lost 6 bases to trimming and J lost 9 bases; unmatched junction nucleotides: 11. Germline V gene sequence: CDR1 MDHEN, CDR2 SYDVKM. In DNA form, the CDR3 reads TGTGCCAGCAGCCCTCTAGGGACTAGCGTCAGTGAGCAGTTCTTC. Amino acid sequence: CASSPLGTSVSEQFF.

This clone showed up just a few times. This rearrangement joins TRBV5-4 to TRBJ1-5; weak D call: TRBD1 (5 bases). V dropped 4 bases and J dropped 5 bases, with 16 bases sitting between them. This CDR3 comprises 15 residues. From germline, CDR1 is SGHNT and CDR2 YYREEE (reference sequence). The CDR3 reads CASSLGGVRDQPQHF. The CDR3 DNA reads as TGTGCCAGCAGCCTTGGAGGGGTTAGAGATCAGCCCCAGCATTTT.

The chain uses TRBV9 and TRBJ2-3, with D possibly being TRBD2 (6 bases). From germline, CDR1 is SGDLS and CDR2 YYNGEE. CDR3 length: 14 residues. Trimming took off 4 bases at V and 5 bases at J, with 14 bases between the two ends. CDR3 amino acids: CASSMLLAKDTQYF. DNA for the CDR3: TGTGCCAGCAGCATGCTCCTAGCGAAAGATACGCAGTATTTT.

The chain is built from TRBV28 and TRBJ1-1; 8 nucleotides agree with TRBD1. This CDR3 comprises 15 residues. Germline-derived CDR1 and CDR2 are MDHEN and SYDVKM. Trimming took 1 base from V and 12 from J; bases not matched to a gene: 13. In DNA, the CDR3 is TGTGCCAGCAGTTTATCCGAGTGGACAGGGTTGAGAACTTTCTTT. Translated: CASSLSEWTGLRTFF.

The chain links TRBV30 to TRBJ2-5, with TRBD1 identical over 9 bases. Germline V gene data show CDR1 as GTSNPN and CDR2 as SVGIG (reference sequence). CDR3 length: 15 residues. Trimming at V came to 2 bases and at J to 4 bases, leaving 8 bases not matched to a gene. CDR3 protein: CAWSFGQGYGETQYF. CDR3 DNA sequence: TGTGCCTGGAGTTTCGGACAGGGGTATGGAGAGACCCAGTACTTC.

The J gene is TRBJ1-2, the V gene TRBV2; 11 bases align to TRBD1. Per germline, CDR1 SNHLY and CDR2 FYNNEI. The junction had 1 base not matched to a gene; V was cut back by 6 bases and J by 7 bases. The CDR3 runs to 12 residues. This CDR3 is CASRDRGPGYTF. DNA of the CDR3: TGTGCCAGCAGGGACAGGGGGCCTGGCTACACCTTC.

This sequence joins TRBV6-2 or TRBV6-3 and TRBJ2-7; 10 nucleotides align to TRBD1. The germline gives CDR1 MNHEY, CDR2 SVGEGT. The CDR3 covers 15 residues. V shed 6 bases, J shed 5 bases, and the junction held 10 bases outside the gene matches. CDR3 residues: CASSKTGGGSDEQYF. DNA for the CDR3: TGTGCCAGCAGCAAGACAGGGGGCGGGTCAGACGAGCAGTACTTC.

The rearrangement joins TRBV10-3 to TRBJ1-1; a weak D match, TRBD1 (5 bases). This CDR3 is built from 15 residues. Trimming took 3 bases from V and 6 from J, leaving 17 bases between them. Germline V gene lookup returns CDR1 ENHRY and CDR2 SYGVKD. The CDR3 is CAISDSQGGYPEAFF. The CDR3 coding sequence is TGTGCCATCAGTGACTCCCAGGGTGGGTACCCTGAAGCTTTCTTT.

In the case of this clone: The same CDR3 is also encoded by other DNA sequences in this sample. The rearrangement links TRBV5-1 to TRBJ2-1; D is unclear. The CDR3 loop spans 14 amino acids. Deletions cut 0 bases from V and 0 bases from J, with 4 bases between. Germline assignment: CDR1 SGHRS and CDR2 YFSETQ. CDR3 residues: CASSLAGSYNEQFF. In DNA form, the CDR3 reads TGCGCCAGCAGCTTGGCCGGCTCCTACAATGAGCAGTTCTTC. The entire variable domain, with the rest obtained from reference TRBV5-1 and TRBJ2-1, is as follows: KAGVTQTPRYLIKTRGQQVTLSCSPISGHRSVSWYQQTPGQGLQFLFEYFSETQRNKGNFPGRFSGRQFSNSRSEMNVSTLELGDSALYLCASSLAGSYNEQFFGPGTRLTVL.

This chain joins TRBV11-3 and TRBJ2-1, with 10 bases lining up with TRBD2. The CDR3 runs 18 residues. CDR1 is SGHNT and CDR2 is YENEEA in the germline V gene. V dropped 1 base and J dropped 4; count of bases not matched to a gene: 10. In DNA, the CDR3 is TGTGCCAGCAGCTTAGCCAGCGGGGGGGCCGGGGCTTACAATGAGCAGTTCTTC. Translating gives CASSLASGGAGAYNEQFF. The variable domain in full, with the rest retrieved from reference TRBV11-3 and TRBJ2-1, is EAGVVQSPRYKIIEKKQPVAFWCNPISGHNTLYWYLQNLGQGPELLIRYENEEAVDDSQLPKDRFSAERLKGVDSTLKIQPAELGDSAVYLCASSLASGGAGAYNEQFFGPGTRLTVL.